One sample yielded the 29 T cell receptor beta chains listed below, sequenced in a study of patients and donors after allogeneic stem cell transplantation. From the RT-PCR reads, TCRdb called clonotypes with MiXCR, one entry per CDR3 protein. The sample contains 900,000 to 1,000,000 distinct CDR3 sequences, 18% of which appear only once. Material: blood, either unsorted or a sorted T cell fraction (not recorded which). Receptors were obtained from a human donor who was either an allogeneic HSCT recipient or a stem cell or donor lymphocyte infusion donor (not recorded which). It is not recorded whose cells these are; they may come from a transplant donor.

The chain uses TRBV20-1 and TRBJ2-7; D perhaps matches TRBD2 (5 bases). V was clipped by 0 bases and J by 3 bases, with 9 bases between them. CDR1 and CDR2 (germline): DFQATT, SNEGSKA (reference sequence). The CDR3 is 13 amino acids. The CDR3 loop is CSARDRLNYEQYF. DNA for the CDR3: TGCAGTGCTAGAGATCGACTAAACTACGAGCAGTACTTC.

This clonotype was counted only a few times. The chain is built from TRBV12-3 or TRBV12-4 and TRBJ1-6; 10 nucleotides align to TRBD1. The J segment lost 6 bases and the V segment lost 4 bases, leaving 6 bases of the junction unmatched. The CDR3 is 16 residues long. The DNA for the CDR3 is TGTGCCAGCAGTTCCCGACAGGGGGCGGCTAATTCACCCCTCCACTTT. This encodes CASSSRQGAANSPLHF.

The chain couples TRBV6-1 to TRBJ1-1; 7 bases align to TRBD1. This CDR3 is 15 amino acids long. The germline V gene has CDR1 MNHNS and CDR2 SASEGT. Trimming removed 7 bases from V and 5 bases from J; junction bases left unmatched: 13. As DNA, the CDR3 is TGTGCCAGCATTCCCTCGTCGGCAGGGGGTACTGAAGCTTTCTTT. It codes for CASIPSSAGGTEAFF.

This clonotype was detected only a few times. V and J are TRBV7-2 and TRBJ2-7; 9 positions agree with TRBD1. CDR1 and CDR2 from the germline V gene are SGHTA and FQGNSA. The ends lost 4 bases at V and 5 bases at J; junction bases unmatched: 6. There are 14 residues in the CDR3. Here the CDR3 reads CASSSSGTGNEQYF. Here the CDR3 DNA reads TGTGCCAGCAGCTCCTCCGGGACAGGGAACGAGCAGTACTTC.

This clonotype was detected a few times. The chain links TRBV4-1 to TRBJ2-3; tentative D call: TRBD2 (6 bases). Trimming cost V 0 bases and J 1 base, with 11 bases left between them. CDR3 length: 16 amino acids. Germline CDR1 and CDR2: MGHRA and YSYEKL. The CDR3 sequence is CASSQEAGSGTDTQYF. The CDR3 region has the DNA TGCGCCAGCAGCCAAGAGGCGGGGTCAGGCACAGATACGCAGTATTTT.

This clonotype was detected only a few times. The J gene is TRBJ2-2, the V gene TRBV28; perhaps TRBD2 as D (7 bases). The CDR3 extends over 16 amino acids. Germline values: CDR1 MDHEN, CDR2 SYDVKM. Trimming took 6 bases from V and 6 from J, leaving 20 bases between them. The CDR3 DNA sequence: TGTGCCAGCAGACGAAGGACTAGTAGGGGGTCCGGGGAGCTGTTTTTT. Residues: CASRRRTSRGSGELFF.

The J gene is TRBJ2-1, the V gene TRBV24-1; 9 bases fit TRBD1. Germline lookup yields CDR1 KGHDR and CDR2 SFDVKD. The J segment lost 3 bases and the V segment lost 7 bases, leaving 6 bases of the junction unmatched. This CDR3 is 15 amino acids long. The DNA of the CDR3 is TGTGCCACCAGGGGTGGGGACAGGGACTACAATGAGCAGTTCTTC. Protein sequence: CATRGGDRDYNEQFF.

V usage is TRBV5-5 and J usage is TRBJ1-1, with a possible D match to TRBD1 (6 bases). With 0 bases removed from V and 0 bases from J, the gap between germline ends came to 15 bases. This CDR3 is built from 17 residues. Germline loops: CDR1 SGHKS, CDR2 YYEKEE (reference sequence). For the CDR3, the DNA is TGTGCCAGCAGCTTGGTAGCACAGGGTCTCCTGAACACTGAAGCTTTCTTT. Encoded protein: CASSLVAQGLLNTEAFF. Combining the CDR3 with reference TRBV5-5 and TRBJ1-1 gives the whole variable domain DAGVTQSPTHLIKTRGQQVTLRCSPISGHKSVSWYQQVLGQGPQFIFQYYEKEERGRGNFPDRFSARQFPNYSSELNVNALLLGDSALYLCASSLVAQGLLNTEAFFGQGTRLTVV.

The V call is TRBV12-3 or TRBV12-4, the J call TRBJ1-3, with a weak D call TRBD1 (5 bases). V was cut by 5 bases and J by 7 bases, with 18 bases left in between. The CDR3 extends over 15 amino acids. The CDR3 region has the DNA TGTGCCAGCAGTCCGAACCTGGGGGTTAGGAACACCATATATTTT. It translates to CASSPNLGVRNTIYF.

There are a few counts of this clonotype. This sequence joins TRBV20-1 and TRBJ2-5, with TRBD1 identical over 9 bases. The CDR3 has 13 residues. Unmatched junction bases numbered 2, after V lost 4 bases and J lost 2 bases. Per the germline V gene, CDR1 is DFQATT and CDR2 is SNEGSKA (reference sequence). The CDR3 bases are TGCAGTGCTATGACAGGGGGACAAGAGACCCAGTACTTC. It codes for CSAMTGGQETQYF.

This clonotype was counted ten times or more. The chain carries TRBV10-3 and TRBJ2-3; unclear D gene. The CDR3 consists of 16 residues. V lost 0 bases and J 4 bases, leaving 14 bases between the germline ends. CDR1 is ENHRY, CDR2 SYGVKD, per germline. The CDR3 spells CAISESDRRPPDTQYF. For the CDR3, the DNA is TGTGCCATCAGTGAGTCAGACCGTCGGCCACCAGATACGCAGTATTTT.

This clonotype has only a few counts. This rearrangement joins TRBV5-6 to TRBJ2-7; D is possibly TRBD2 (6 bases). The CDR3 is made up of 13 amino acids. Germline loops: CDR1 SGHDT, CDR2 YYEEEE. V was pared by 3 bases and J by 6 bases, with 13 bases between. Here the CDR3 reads CASSSGWGGEQYF. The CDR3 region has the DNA TGTGCCAGCAGCTCGGGTTGGGGAGGCGAGCAGTACTTC.

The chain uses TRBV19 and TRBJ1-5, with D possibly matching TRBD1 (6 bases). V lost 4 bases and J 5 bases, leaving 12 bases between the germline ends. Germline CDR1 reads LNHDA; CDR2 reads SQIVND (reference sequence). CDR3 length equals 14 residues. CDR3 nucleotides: TGTGCCAGTAGTAGCGGGGGGGGCGATCAGCCCCAGCATTTT. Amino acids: CASSSGGGDQPQHF.

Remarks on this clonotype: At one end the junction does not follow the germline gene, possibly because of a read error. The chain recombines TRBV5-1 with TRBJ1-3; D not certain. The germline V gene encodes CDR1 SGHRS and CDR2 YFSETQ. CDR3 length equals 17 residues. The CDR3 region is CASSLAQFGGSGDTINF. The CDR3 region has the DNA TGCGCCAGCAGCTTGGCCCAATTTGGAGGGAGTGGAGACACCATAAATTTT. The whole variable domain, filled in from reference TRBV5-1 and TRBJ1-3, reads KAGVTQTPRYLIKTRGQQVTLSCSPISGHRSVSWYQQTPGQGLQFLFEYFSETQRNKGNFPGRFSGRQFSNSRSEMNVSTLELGDSALYLCASSLAQFGGSGDTINFGEGSWLTVV.

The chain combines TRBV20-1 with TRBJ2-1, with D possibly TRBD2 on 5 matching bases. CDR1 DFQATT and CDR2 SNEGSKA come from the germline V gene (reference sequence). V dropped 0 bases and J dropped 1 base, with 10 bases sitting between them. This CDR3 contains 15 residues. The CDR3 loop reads CSARDELVSYNEQFF. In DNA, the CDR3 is TGCAGTGCTAGAGATGAACTAGTATCCTACAATGAGCAGTTCTTC.

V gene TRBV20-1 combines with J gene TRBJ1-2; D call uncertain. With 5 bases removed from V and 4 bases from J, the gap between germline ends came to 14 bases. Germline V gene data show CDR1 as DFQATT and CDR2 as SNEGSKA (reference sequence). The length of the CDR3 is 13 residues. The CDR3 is CSARTEIGYGYTF. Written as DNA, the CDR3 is TGCAGTGCTCGGACCGAGATCGGCTATGGCTACACCTTC.

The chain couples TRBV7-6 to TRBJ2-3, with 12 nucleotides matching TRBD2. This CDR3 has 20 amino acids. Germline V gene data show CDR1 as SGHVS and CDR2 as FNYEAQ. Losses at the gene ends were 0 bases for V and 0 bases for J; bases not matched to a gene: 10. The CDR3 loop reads CASSLAAQLLAGGSTDTQYF. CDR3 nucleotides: TGTGCCAGCAGCTTAGCGGCCCAGTTACTAGCGGGGGGAAGCACAGATACGCAGTATTTT.

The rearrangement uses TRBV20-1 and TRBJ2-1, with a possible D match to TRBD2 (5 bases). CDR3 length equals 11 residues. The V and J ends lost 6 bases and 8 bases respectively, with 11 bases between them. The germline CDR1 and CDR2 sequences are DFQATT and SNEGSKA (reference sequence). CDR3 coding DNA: TGCAGTGCGGTACTAGTGGATGAGCAGTTCTTC. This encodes CSAVLVDEQFF.

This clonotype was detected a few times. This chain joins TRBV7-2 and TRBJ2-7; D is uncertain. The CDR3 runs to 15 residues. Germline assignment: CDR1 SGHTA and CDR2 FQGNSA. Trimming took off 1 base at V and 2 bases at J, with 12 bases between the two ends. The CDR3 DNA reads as TGTGCCAGCAGCTTAGTACAAACCCCCACCTACGAGCAGTACTTC. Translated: CASSLVQTPTYEQYF.

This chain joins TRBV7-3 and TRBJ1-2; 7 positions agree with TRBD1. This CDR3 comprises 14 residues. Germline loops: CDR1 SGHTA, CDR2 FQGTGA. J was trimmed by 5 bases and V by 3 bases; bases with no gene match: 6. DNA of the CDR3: TGTGCCAGCAGCTTTCGGGACAGTACTTATGGCTACACCTTC. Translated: CASSFRDSTYGYTF.

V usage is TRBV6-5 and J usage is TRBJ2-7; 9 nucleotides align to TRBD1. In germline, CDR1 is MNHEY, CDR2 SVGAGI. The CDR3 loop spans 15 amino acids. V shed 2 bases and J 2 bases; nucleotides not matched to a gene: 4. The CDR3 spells CASSYLRTGAYEQYF. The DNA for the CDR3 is TGTGCCAGCAGTTACCTGAGGACAGGGGCCTACGAGCAGTACTTC.

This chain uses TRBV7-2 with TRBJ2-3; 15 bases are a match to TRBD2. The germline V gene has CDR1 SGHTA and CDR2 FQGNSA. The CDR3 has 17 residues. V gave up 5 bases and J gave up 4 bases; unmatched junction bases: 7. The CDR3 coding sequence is TGTGCCAGCAGCCGCGGGACTAGCGGGGGGTGGCCAGATACGCAGTATTTT. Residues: CASSRGTSGGWPDTQYF.

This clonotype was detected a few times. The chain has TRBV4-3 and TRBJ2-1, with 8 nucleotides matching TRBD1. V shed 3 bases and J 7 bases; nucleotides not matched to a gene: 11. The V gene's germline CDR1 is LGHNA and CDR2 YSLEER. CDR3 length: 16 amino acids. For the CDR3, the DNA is TGCGCCAGCAGCCATGCCCCCGGGACAGGTGAGAATGAGCAGTTCTTC. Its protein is CASSHAPGTGENEQFF.

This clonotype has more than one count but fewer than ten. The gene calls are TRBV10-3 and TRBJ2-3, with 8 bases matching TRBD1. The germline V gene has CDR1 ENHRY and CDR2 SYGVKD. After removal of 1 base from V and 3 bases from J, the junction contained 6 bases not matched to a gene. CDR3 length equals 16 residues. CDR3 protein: CAISEWTGRVTDTQYF. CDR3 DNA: TGTGCCATCAGTGAGTGGACAGGGCGAGTAACAGATACGCAGTATTTT.

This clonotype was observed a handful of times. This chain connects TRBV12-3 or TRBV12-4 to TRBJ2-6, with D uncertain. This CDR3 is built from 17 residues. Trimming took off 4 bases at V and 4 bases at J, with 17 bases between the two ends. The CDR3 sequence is CASSSLGHQSGANVLTF. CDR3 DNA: TGTGCCAGCAGTTCCCTTGGCCACCAAAGCGGGGCCAACGTCCTGACTTTC.

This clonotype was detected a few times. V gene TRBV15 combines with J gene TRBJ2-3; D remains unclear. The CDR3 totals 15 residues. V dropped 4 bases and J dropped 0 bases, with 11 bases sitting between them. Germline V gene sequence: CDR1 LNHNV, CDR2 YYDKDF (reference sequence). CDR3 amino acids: CATSKESFSTDTQYF. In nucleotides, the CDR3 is TGTGCCACCAGCAAGGAATCGTTTAGCACAGATACGCAGTATTTT.

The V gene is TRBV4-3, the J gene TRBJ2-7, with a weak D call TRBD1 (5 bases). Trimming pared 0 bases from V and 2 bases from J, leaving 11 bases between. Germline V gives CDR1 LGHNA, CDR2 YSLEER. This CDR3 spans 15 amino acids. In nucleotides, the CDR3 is TGCGCCAGCAGCCAAGATTGGGGCAGGGCCTACGAGCAGTACTTC. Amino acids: CASSQDWGRAYEQYF.

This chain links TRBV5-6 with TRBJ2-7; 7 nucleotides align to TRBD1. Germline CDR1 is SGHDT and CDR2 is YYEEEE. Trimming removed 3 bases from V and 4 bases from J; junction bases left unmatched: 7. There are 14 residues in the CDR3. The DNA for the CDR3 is TGTGCCAGCAGCTGGTATCCCAGGGGGTACGAGCAGTACTTC. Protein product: CASSWYPRGYEQYF.

CDR3 region: CASSLPRDRAPYEQYF. DNA of the CDR3: TGTGCCAGCAGTTTACCAAGGGACAGGGCACCCTACGAGCAGTACTTC. V gene TRBV28 combines with J gene TRBJ2-7, with 9 positions matching TRBD1. There are 16 residues in the CDR3. The ends lost 2 bases at V and 2 bases at J; junction bases unmatched: 7. From germline, CDR1 is MDHEN and CDR2 SYDVKM.